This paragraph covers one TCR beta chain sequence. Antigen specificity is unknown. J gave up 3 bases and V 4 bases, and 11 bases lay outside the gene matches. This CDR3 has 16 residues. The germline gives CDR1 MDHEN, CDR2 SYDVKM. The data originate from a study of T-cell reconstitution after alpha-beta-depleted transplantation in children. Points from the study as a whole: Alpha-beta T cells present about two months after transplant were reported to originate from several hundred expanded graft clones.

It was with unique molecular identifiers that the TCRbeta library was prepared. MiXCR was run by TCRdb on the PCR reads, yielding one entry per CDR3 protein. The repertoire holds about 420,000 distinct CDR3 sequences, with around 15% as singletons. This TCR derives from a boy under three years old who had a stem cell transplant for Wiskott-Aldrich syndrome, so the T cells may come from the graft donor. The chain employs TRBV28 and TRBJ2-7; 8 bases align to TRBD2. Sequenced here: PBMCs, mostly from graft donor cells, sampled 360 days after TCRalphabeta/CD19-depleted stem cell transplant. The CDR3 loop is CASSSPGAGGYYEQYF. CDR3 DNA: TGTGCCAGCAGTTCCCCGGGGGCGGGGGGCTACTACGAGCAGTACTTC.